This T cell receptor (beta chain) originates from a study of cytomegalovirus exposure and HLA in healthy donors. It was with 60 Vbeta and 13 Jbeta primers that the PCR ran. Profiling relied on immunoSEQ multiplex PCR, and the TCRdb table lists in-frame clones only, not all of them. The sample includes hundreds of thousands of clones, roughly 89% of them seen just once. The germline V gene encodes CDR1 MNHEY and CDR2 SMNVEV (reference sequence). The V end lost 6 bases, the J end lost 2 bases, and 11 bases lay between the germline ends. CDR3 length equals 13 residues. The sequence derives from a woman between 18 and 29 years old in good health and CMV-seronegative. The V and J genes are TRBV27 and TRBJ2-7, with D possibly being TRBD2 (5 bases). Sequenced: PBMCs. CDR3 bases: TGTGCCAGCAGGCAAAGCGGTCCCTACGAGCAGTACTTC. Protein sequence: CASRQSGPYEQYF.